The 19 T cell receptor beta chains below come from one sample, sequenced in a study of blood T cell repertoires in COVID-19. Here immunoSEQ multiplex PCR was the method, and the copy in TCRdb shows in-frame clones only, minus some. The sample has around 140,000 clones, more than 75% seen once; the top ten hold around 11%. Sequencing input: PBMCs or T cells enriched from blood (not recorded which). These receptors were obtained from a man in his sixties who had recovered from COVID-19.

The genes are TRBV27 and TRBJ2-7, with 9 bases lining up with TRBD1. V dropped 5 bases and J dropped 5; count of bases not matched to a gene: 7. This CDR3 spans 14 amino acids. Germline CDR1 and CDR2: MNHEY and SMNVEV (reference sequence). For the CDR3, the DNA is TGTGCCAGCAGTATAACAGGGGGCTTCAACGAGCAGTACTTC. Residues: CASSITGGFNEQYF.

Here the CDR3 DNA reads TGTGCCAGCAGTTCACTTCCTAGCGGGAGGAACAATGAGCAGTTCTTC. This encodes CASSSLPSGRNNEQFF. This chain links TRBV27 with TRBJ2-1; TRBD2 matches 11 bases. Germline V gene data show CDR1 as MNHEY and CDR2 as SMNVEV (reference sequence). The CDR3 loop spans 16 amino acids. With 4 bases clipped from V and 5 bases from J, the junction kept 7 bases outside the gene matches.

The chain employs TRBV16 and TRBJ2-7, with no clear D. V gave up 8 bases and J gave up 2 bases, with 13 bases separating them. The germline V gene encodes CDR1 KGHSY and CDR2 FQNENV. The CDR3 extends over 13 amino acids. DNA for the CDR3: TGTGCCAGCCTCAATGAAGAGCCCTACGAGCAGTACTTC. Its protein product is CASLNEEPYEQYF.

The chain couples TRBV6-1 to TRBJ2-1, with 9 bases fitting TRBD2. The CDR3 is 14 residues long. Losses at the gene ends were 2 bases for V and 7 bases for J; bases not matched to a gene: 3. Germline V gives CDR1 MNHNS, CDR2 SASEGT. In nucleotides, the CDR3 is TGTGCCAGCAGTGAAAGCGGGGGGCCGAATGAGCAGTTCTTC. Translated, it gives CASSESGGPNEQFF.

This clone came up a few times. J is TRBJ2-4 and V is TRBV19, with 10 bases identical to TRBD2. V lost 5 bases to trimming and J lost 1 base; unmatched junction nucleotides: 11. This CDR3 has 18 residues. Germline CDR1 and CDR2: LNHDA and SQIVND (reference sequence). The CDR3 reads CASSESGRALMAKNIQYF. DNA of the CDR3: TGTGCCAGTAGTGAAAGCGGGAGGGCCCTCATGGCCAAAAACATTCAGTACTTC.

J is TRBJ2-3 and V is TRBV5-5, with TRBD1 matching 9 bases. This CDR3 spans 13 amino acids. The V gene's germline CDR1 is SGHKS and CDR2 YYEKEE (reference sequence). With 0 bases clipped from V and 10 bases from J, the junction kept 3 bases outside the gene matches. The CDR3 coding sequence is TGTGCCAGCAGCTTGGGGACAGGGGAAGCGCAGTATTTT. Amino acid sequence: CASSLGTGEAQYF.

The chain recombines TRBV5-4 with TRBJ2-7, with 8 bases fitting TRBD1. This CDR3 comprises 14 residues. The V and J ends lost 4 bases and 2 bases, in that order; junction bases with no gene match: 5. Per the germline V gene, CDR1 is SGHNT and CDR2 is YYREEE (reference sequence). The DNA of the CDR3 is TGTGCCAGCAGCCACGACAGGGGAGCCTACGAGCAGTACTTC. Its protein product is CASSHDRGAYEQYF.

CDR3 protein: CASSPGHRNSYNEQFF. The CDR3 bases are TGTGCCAGCAGCCCAGGACATAGAAACTCCTACAATGAGCAGTTCTTC. The chain carries TRBV7-6 and TRBJ2-1; a possible D gene is TRBD1 (5 bases). This CDR3 region has 16 residues. V lost 5 bases and J 0 bases, leaving 14 bases between the germline ends. Germline V gene data show CDR1 as SGHVS and CDR2 as FNYEAQ.

V usage is TRBV27 and J usage is TRBJ1-2; 8 positions match TRBD1. V trimming: 6 bases; J trimming: 8 bases; junction bases outside the gene matches: 5. Germline CDR1 reads MNHEY; CDR2 reads SMNVEV (reference sequence). The CDR3 loop spans 12 amino acids. The CDR3 protein is CASSRQGKGYTF. CDR3 nucleotide sequence: TGTGCCAGCAGCAGACAGGGGAAGGGCTACACCTTC.

The genes are TRBV9 and TRBJ2-3; D may be TRBD1 (6 bases). The CDR3 sequence is 15 residues long. Germline V gene lookup returns CDR1 SGDLS and CDR2 YYNGEE. With 0 bases removed from V and 0 bases from J, the gap between germline ends came to 8 bases. CDR3 sequence reads: CASSVATGSTDTQYF. CDR3 coding DNA: TGTGCCAGCAGCGTAGCTACAGGGAGCACAGATACGCAGTATTTT.

This sequence joins TRBV7-9 and TRBJ1-2, with a possible D match to TRBD1 (5 bases). CDR3 length equals 12 residues. The germline V gene encodes CDR1 SEHNR and CDR2 FQNEAQ (reference sequence). The V end was cut by 7 bases, the J end by 3 bases, with 9 bases between. The CDR3 sequence: CASNRNDYGYTF. DNA for the CDR3: TGTGCCAGCAACAGGAATGACTATGGCTACACCTTC.

The chain carries TRBV5-5 and TRBJ2-4; 12 nucleotides align to TRBD1. The CDR3 spans 14 residues. The V gene end was trimmed by 2 bases and the J gene end by 12 bases; junction bases not matched to a gene: 6. CDR1 and CDR2 (germline): SGHKS, YYEKEE (reference sequence). CDR3 loop: CASSFGDRGRTQYF. CDR3 in DNA: TGTGCCAGCAGCTTCGGGGACAGGGGGCGAACTCAGTACTTC.

The J gene is TRBJ2-7, the V gene TRBV4-2; D possibly corresponds to TRBD2 (5 bases). Germline CDR1 and CDR2: LGHNA and YNFKEQ. This CDR3 contains 15 residues. Trimming cost V 5 bases and J 2 bases, with 16 bases left between them. The CDR3 DNA is TGTGCCAGCAGCTCGAGCGGCCCCACAACCTACGAGCAGTACTTC. It codes for CASSSSGPTTYEQYF.

V is TRBV7-8 and J is TRBJ2-3, with 10 bases fitting TRBD2. V was pared by 10 bases and J by 3 bases, with 7 bases of the junction left unmatched. In germline, CDR1 is SGHVS, CDR2 FQNEAQ. This CDR3 is built from 14 residues. The DNA for the CDR3 is TGTGCCAACCTTCTAGCGGGAGTTACAGATACGCAGTATTTT. Amino acid sequence: CANLLAGVTDTQYF.

The V call is TRBV11-2, the J call TRBJ2-1, with 7 nucleotides matching TRBD2. The V segment lost 7 bases and the J segment 7 bases; nucleotides outside the gene matches: 10. Germline V CDR1 and CDR2: SGHAT, FQNNGV. The CDR3 is 14 residues long. CDR3 sequence reads: CASTVGQGGNEQFF. The CDR3 DNA reads TGTGCCAGCACCGTGGGCCAGGGAGGGAATGAGCAGTTCTTC.

The chain links TRBV9 to TRBJ2-3, with a tentative D call TRBD2 (6 bases). The CDR3 has 15 amino acids. The germline CDR1 and CDR2 sequences are SGDLS and YYNGEE. V was pared by 2 bases and J by 5 bases, with 15 bases between. For the CDR3, the DNA is TGTGCCAGCAGCGTGGGTGGGGGGTCAGTAGATACGCAGTATTTT. Encoded protein: CASSVGGGSVDTQYF.

The chain joins TRBV19 to TRBJ1-1; 7 bases are shared with TRBD1. Per germline, CDR1 LNHDA and CDR2 SQIVND (reference sequence). The CDR3 extends over 15 amino acids. V gave up 3 bases and J gave up 0 bases; unmatched junction bases: 4. CDR3 sequence: CASSIRQGMNTEAFF. CDR3 DNA: TGTGCCAGTAGTATCCGACAGGGCATGAACACTGAAGCTTTCTTT.

V and J are TRBV28 and TRBJ2-3; 15 nucleotides match TRBD2. Germline CDR1 and CDR2: MDHEN and SYDVKM. J lost 3 bases, V lost 1 base, and 2 bases had no gene match. The CDR3 runs 17 residues. This CDR3 reads CASSLLGTSGGTDTQYF. CDR3 DNA sequence: TGTGCCAGCAGTTTATTAGGGACTAGCGGGGGGACAGATACGCAGTATTTT. Using reference TRBV28 and TRBJ2-3 for the parts outside the CDR3, the full variable domain is DVKVTQSSRYLVKRTGEKVFLECVQDMDHENMFWYRQDPGLGLRLIYFSYDVKMKEKGDIPEGYSVSREKKERFSLILESASTNQTSMYLCASSLLGTSGGTDTQYFGPGTRLTVL.

The V gene is TRBV10-3, the J gene TRBJ2-7, with D possibly matching TRBD1 (5 bases). The length of the CDR3 is 12 residues. V was shortened by 10 bases and J by 6 bases, with 16 bases between the two germline ends. Germline loops: CDR1 ENHRY, CDR2 SYGVKD. CDR3 sequence: CASSRVRREQYF. CDR3 coding DNA: TGTGCCAGCAGCAGGGTTCGACGCGAGCAGTACTTC.